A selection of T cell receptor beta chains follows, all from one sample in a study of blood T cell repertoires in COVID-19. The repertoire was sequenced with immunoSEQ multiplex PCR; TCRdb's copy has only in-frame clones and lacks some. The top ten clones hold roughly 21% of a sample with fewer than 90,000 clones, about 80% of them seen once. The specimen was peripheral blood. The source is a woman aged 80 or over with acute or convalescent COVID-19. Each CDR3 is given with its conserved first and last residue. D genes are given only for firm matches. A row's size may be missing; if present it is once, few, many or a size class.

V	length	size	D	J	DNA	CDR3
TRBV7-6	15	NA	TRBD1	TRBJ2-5	TGTGCCAGCAACCCAAGGACAGGACCACAAGAGACCCAGTACTTC	CASNPRTGPQETQYF
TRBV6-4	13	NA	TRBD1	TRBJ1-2	TGTGCCAGCAGTGCCCAGGGGGGAAATGGCTACACCTTC	CASSAQGGNGYTF
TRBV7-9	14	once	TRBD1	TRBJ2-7	TGTGCCAGCAGCTTAGCGGACAGGGCCTACGAGCAGTACTTC	CASSLADRAYEQYF
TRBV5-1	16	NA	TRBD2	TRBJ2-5	TGCGCCAGCAGCCCACCGGGACTAGCGATTCGAGAGACCCAGTACTTC	CASSPPGLAIRETQYF
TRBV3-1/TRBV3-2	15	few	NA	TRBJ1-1	TGTGCCAGCAGCCAAGGATTTAGAGCGAACACTGAAGCTTTCTTT	CASSQGFRANTEAFF
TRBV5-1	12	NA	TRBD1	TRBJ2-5	TGCGCCAGCAGGTCAGGGGGAGAGACCCAGTACTTC	CASRSGGETQYF
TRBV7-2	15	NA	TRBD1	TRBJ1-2	TGTGCCAGCAGCTCACCAGGGACAGGACACTATGGCTACACCTTC	CASSSPGTGHYGYTF
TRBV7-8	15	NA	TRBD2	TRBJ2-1	TGTGCCAGCAGCTTGACTAGCGGGGGTTACAATGAGCAGTTCTTC	CASSLTSGGYNEQFF
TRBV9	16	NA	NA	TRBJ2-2	TGTGCCAGCAGCCGAGGGGTACAGGGAGGGTCCGGGGAGCTGTTTTTT	CASSRGVQGGSGELFF
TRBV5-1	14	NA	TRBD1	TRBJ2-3	TGCGCCAGCAGACCCGGGACAGACACAGATACGCAGTATTTT	CASRPGTDTDTQYF
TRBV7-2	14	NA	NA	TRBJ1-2	TGTGCCAGCATTCTCTCGCAGGGCCGGTATGGCTACACCTTC	CASILSQGRYGYTF
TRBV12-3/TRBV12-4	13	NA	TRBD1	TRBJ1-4	TGTGCCAGCAGGAAGACAGGGAACGAAAAACTGTTTTTT	CASRKTGNEKLFF
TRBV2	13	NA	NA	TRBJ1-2	TGTGCCAGCAGCCTGGCGCGGTCCTATGGCTACACCTTC	CASSLARSYGYTF
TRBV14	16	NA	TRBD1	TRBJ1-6	TGTGCCAGCAGCCAACTTGGACAGGGTGTTGATTCACCCCTCCACTTT	CASSQLGQGVDSPLHF
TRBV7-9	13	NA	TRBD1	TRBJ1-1	TGTGCCAGCAGCTTAGGACAGGGGGAGGGAGCTTTCTTT	CASSLGQGEGAFF
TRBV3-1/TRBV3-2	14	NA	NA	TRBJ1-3	TGTGCCAGCAGCCAAAATACAGGGTTAAACACCATATATTTT	CASSQNTGLNTIYF
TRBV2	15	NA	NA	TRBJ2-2	TGTGCCAGCAGTGCGGCAGGGTACGGGACCGGGGAGCTGTTTTTT	CASSAAGYGTGELFF
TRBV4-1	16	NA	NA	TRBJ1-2	TGCGCCAGCAGCCAAACCTACGACATCTCTAACTATGGCTACACCTTC	CASSQTYDISNYGYTF
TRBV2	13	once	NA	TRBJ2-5	TGTGCCAGCGGCGGGACTTCGCAAGAGACCCAGTACTTC	CASGGTSQETQYF
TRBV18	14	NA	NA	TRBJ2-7	TGTGCCAGCTCACCACCAGGGAGCTCCTACGAGCAGTACTTC	CASSPPGSSYEQYF
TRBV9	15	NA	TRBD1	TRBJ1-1	TGTGCCAGCAGCCTGGGGGGACAGGGGTTTTCTGAAGCTTTCTTT	CASSLGGQGFSEAFF
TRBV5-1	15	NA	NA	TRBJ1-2	TGCGCCAGCAGCTTGGCCGGGGTTGCCGGCTATGGCTACACCTTC	CASSLAGVAGYGYTF
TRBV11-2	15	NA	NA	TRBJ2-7	TGTGCCAGCAGCTTAGAGCGGACAGTAAGTCACGAGCAGTACTTC	CASSLERTVSHEQYF
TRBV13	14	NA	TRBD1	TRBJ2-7	TGTGCCAGCAGCTTAAGACAGGGGGCAGGCGAGCAGTACTTC	CASSLRQGAGEQYF
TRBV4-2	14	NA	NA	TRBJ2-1	TGTGCCAGCAGCCAAGCGGGAGCGGACAATGAGCAGTTCTTC	CASSQAGADNEQFF
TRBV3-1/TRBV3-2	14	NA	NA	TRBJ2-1	TGTGCCAGCAGCCAAGACATTAGAGGGGGAAGGCAGTTCTTC	CASSQDIRGGRQFF
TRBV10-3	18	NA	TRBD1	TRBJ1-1	TGTGCCATCACTTCACCCCCAAACAGGGGGCAGATGATCACTGAAGCTTTCTTT	CAITSPPNRGQMITEAFF
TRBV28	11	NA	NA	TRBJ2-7	TGTGCCAGCAGTTCCCCTTACGAGCAGTACTTC	CASSSPYEQYF